This TCR beta chain was captured in a study of T cell responses to AZD1222 COVID-19 vaccine. The CDR3 has 14 residues. The ends were cut back, 0 bases at V and 7 bases at J, with 11 bases in the middle. The germline V gene has CDR1 SGHRS and CDR2 YFSETQ. This clone appeared once. The repertoire was sequenced with immunoSEQ multiplex PCR; TCRdb's copy has only in-frame clones and lacks some. The sample includes tens of thousands of clones, around 87% of them seen just once. The V and J genes are TRBV5-1 and TRBJ1-5; D gene unclear. The sample consisted of peripheral blood, taken on day 0 of AZD1222 vaccination. The TCR originated in an adult in good health. Here the CDR3 DNA reads TGCGCCAGCAGCTTGGAGCACTCCGGCCAGCCCCAGCATTTT. Its translation: CASSLEHSGQPQHF.